The source of this TCR beta chain is a study of T cells after yellow fever vaccination. Overall study: Fractions with few cells were prepared using SMART-Seq v4 Ultra Low Input. Findings and caveats of the study: FACS-sorted repertoires might harbor abundant contaminating clonotypes from the bulk population. Clones from primary vaccination mostly reappeared after the booster (roughly 95% CD4, around 90% CD8). Weaker, the secondary response peaked sooner, at day 5 versus 15.

In TCRdb, the 5' RACE reads were re-called with MiXCR into one record per CDR3 protein. The sample contains roughly 32,000 distinct CDR3 sequences, under 12% of which appear only once. J lost 7 bases, V lost 0 bases, and 14 bases had no gene match. Germline lookup yields CDR1 LGHNA and CDR2 YNFKEQ. The CDR3 totals 17 residues. This clonotype was counted ten times or more. This clonotype was obtained from a man aged 18 to 30 who received the YFV17D yellow fever vaccine. Here the sequenced sample was PBMCs, either bulk or a sorted T-cell subset (CD4+, CD8+, memory, or dextramer-sorted; not recorded which), taken around 14 days after the first yellow fever vaccination. This chain joins TRBV4-2 and TRBJ1-2; 7 bases line up with TRBD1. CDR3 coding DNA: TGTGCCAGCAGCCAAGATCACGTTTTTCTAGGGGGCGTTGGCTACACCTTC. This encodes CASSQDHVFLGGVGYTF.